Listed below are T cell receptor beta chains from one sample, sequenced in a study of blood T cell repertoires in COVID-19. The method was immunoSEQ multiplex PCR; TCRdb's version includes in-frame clones alone and lacks a portion of them. The repertoire includes approximately 200,000 clones, around 82% of them detected once, and 7% to 9% sits in the top ten. The sample taken for sequencing was PBMCs or T cells enriched from blood (not recorded which). The receptors stem from a man aged 35 to 55 who had recovered from COVID-19. CDR3s include the opening cysteine and the closing phenylalanine or tryptophan. D genes are given only for firm matches. Where a row states a size, it is once, few, many or the class of an expanded clone; other rows omit it.

d_call clone_size j_call v_call cdr3_aa cdr3_nt
TRBD1 - TRBJ2-7 TRBV5-1 CASSPGQGGSYEQYF TGCGCCAGCAGCCCGGGACAGGGCGGTTCCTACGAGCAGTACTTC
TRBD1 - TRBJ2-7 TRBV10-3 CAISEGQGVSRNEQYF TGTGCCATCAGTGAGGGGCAGGGGGTTTCCAGGAACGAGCAGTACTTC
TRBD1 once TRBJ2-7 TRBV3-1/TRBV3-2 CASSQRDRDVYEQYF TGTGCCAGCAGCCAACGGGACAGGGATGTCTACGAGCAGTACTTC
TRBD1 - TRBJ2-2 TRBV9 CASSSRTGTGELFF TGTGCCAGCAGCTCTCGGACAGGGACCGGGGAGCTGTTTTTT
TRBD2 - TRBJ2-3 TRBV5-1 CASRLLAGGHTDTQYF TGCGCCAGCAGATTACTAGCGGGGGGGCACACAGATACGCAGTATTTT
TRBD1 - TRBJ2-4 TRBV28 CASMGQGVNIQYF TGTGCCAGCATGGGACAGGGAGTAAACATTCAGTACTTC
- few TRBJ1-1 TRBV5-1 CASSLGGRGNTEAFF TGCGCCAGCAGCTTGGGTGGCAGGGGGAACACTGAAGCTTTCTTT
TRBD2 - TRBJ2-1 TRBV9 CASSVVPSGGPYEQFF TGTGCCAGCAGCGTAGTCCCTAGCGGGGGGCCGTATGAGCAGTTCTTC
- - TRBJ1-2 TRBV30 CAWDTGSGGYTF TGTGCCTGGGACACAGGGAGCGGAGGCTACACCTTC
TRBD1 - TRBJ2-7 TRBV4-1 CASSQEKLGDRVRTYEQYF TGCGCCAGCAGCCAAGAAAAATTGGGGGACAGGGTGAGGACCTACGAGCAGTACTTC
- few TRBJ1-2 TRBV28 CASSLGSYGYTF TGTGCCAGCAGTTTAGGGAGCTATGGCTACACCTTC
- once TRBJ1-1 TRBV4-1 CASSQGLVRGNTEAFF TGCGCCAGCAGCCAAGGCTTGGTGAGAGGGAACACTGAAGCTTTCTTT
TRBD1 - TRBJ1-5 TRBV24-1 CATPGQGFDSNQPQHF TGTGCCACCCCTGGACAGGGGTTCGATAGCAATCAGCCCCAGCATTTT
- once TRBJ2-5 TRBV5-1 CASSVLFGLETQYF TGCGCCAGCAGCGTACTCTTTGGGCTGGAGACCCAGTACTTC
- - TRBJ2-7 TRBV5-5 CASSWGQSYEQYF TGTGCCAGCAGCTGGGGGCAGTCCTACGAGCAGTACTTC
- once TRBJ1-2 TRBV5-6 CASSLAAERLGYTF TGTGCCAGCAGCTTGGCCGCGGAGAGGCTCGGCTACACCTTC
TRBD2 once TRBJ2-3 TRBV28 CASSLSAGGLKDTQYF TGTGCCAGCAGTTTATCAGCGGGGGGGCTCAAAGATACGCAGTATTTT
- - TRBJ1-6 TRBV10-3 CATGQQNSPLHF TGTGCCACCGGACAGCAGAATTCACCCCTCCACTTT
- - TRBJ1-1 TRBV4-3 CASSQDGGTEAFF TGCGCCAGCAGCCAAGACGGGGGAACTGAAGCTTTCTTT
TRBD1 once TRBJ1-1 TRBV5-1 CASSLATGDTEAFF TGCGCCAGCAGCTTGGCCACAGGGGACACTGAAGCTTTCTTT
TRBD1 - TRBJ1-2 TRBV16 CASSQFLEGARNYGYTF TGTGCCAGCAGCCAATTCTTAGAGGGGGCCCGAAACTATGGCTACACCTTC
TRBD1 - TRBJ1-2 TRBV6-5 CASRLGQGAVYGYTF TGTGCCAGCAGATTGGGACAGGGGGCGGTCTATGGCTACACCTTC
TRBD1 - TRBJ2-7 TRBV6-6 CASSLGDSPYEQYF TGTGCCAGCAGTCTTGGGGACAGCCCCTACGAGCAGTACTTC
- - TRBJ2-2 TRBV5-6 CASTLFELRAGELFF TGTGCCAGCACCCTTTTTGAACTCAGGGCCGGGGAGCTGTTTTTT
TRBD1 - TRBJ1-2 TRBV27 CASSFLKKGADYGYTF TGTGCCAGCAGTTTTTTAAAAAAGGGGGCTGACTATGGCTACACCTTC
TRBD2 once TRBJ2-5 TRBV3-1/TRBV3-2 CASSQRGGLETQYF TGTGCCAGCAGCCAGCGGGGGGGCCTCGAGACCCAGTACTTC
TRBD1 - TRBJ1-3 TRBV5-4 CASSPGTGSGNTIYF TGTGCCAGCAGCCCCGGGACAGGGTCTGGAAACACCATATATTTT
TRBD2 once TRBJ2-1 TRBV7-9 CASSLGTSGGRYNEQFF TGTGCCAGCAGCTTAGGGACTAGCGGGGGACGCTACAATGAGCAGTTCTTC
TRBD2 once TRBJ2-2 TRBV10-1 CAREWRGARGGELFF TGCGCCAGAGAATGGCGGGGGGCTCGCGGCGGGGAGCTGTTTTTT
TRBD1 - TRBJ1-1 TRBV19 CASSIVIGQAREAFF TGTGCCAGTAGTATAGTGATCGGACAGGCCAGAGAAGCTTTCTTT
- - TRBJ1-1 TRBV6-4 CASSADWNTEAFF TGTGCCAGCAGTGCGGACTGGAACACTGAAGCTTTCTTT
- few TRBJ2-1 TRBV12-3/TRBV12-4 CASTQAPNNEQFF TGTGCCAGCACCCAAGCCCCCAACAATGAGCAGTTCTTC
- - TRBJ1-6 TRBV7-6 CASSSREGRNSPLHF TGTGCCAGCAGCTCGAGGGAGGGAAGAAATTCACCCCTCCACTTT
TRBD1 - TRBJ2-7 TRBV29-1 CSVEDPRGPGTGGNEQYF TGCAGCGTTGAAGATCCCAGGGGGCCAGGGACAGGCGGAAACGAGCAGTACTTC
TRBD2 - TRBJ2-1 TRBV19 CASTAVAGVRNEQFF TGTGCCAGTACTGCCGTAGCGGGGGTGAGGAATGAGCAGTTCTTC
TRBD2 - TRBJ2-2 TRBV5-1 CASFRDVAGESGSGELFF TGCGCCAGCTTCCGCGACGTAGCGGGGGAGTCGGGCTCCGGGGAGCTGTTTTTT
- - TRBJ1-1 TRBV28 CASSFTERLNTEAFF TGTGCCAGCAGTTTTACGGAGAGATTGAACACTGAAGCTTTCTTT
TRBD2 - TRBJ2-3 TRBV5-1 CASSILGGVLSTDTQYF TGCGCCAGCAGCATCCTCGGGGGGGTTTTGTCAACAGATACGCAGTATTTT
- - TRBJ2-1 TRBV5-8 CASNRHFGGQTLANEQFF TGTGCCAGCAACAGACATTTTGGGGGCCAGACTCTCGCCAATGAGCAGTTCTTC
TRBD1 - TRBJ1-2 TRBV7-6 CASSPQGAGGNLTF TGTGCCAGCAGTCCCCAGGGGGCAGGGGGGAACTTAACCTTC
TRBD1 few TRBJ1-2 TRBV27 CASSWDRSSNYGYTF TGTGCCAGCAGTTGGGACAGGTCCTCTAACTATGGCTACACCTTC
- - TRBJ2-1 TRBV3-1/TRBV3-2 CASSPMQGTGMFF TGTGCCAGCAGCCCGATGCAGGGCACAGGGATGTTCTTC
- - TRBJ2-7 TRBV5-6 CASSSLGGRATYEQYF TGTGCCAGCAGCTCATTGGGCGGGCGGGCGACCTACGAGCAGTACTTC
- - TRBJ2-7 TRBV30 CAWSVRTRGEQYF TGTGCCTGGAGTGTACGGACACGGGGGGAGCAGTACTTC
TRBD1 - TRBJ1-5 TRBV10-2 CASSSFDREMPQHF TGCGCCAGCAGTTCATTCGACAGGGAAATGCCCCAGCATTTT
- - TRBJ2-5 TRBV18 CASSPAGGETQYF TGTGCCAGCTCACCGGCGGGTGGGGAGACCCAGTACTTC
- - TRBJ1-1 TRBV4-3 CASSQWRQINTEAFF TGCGCCAGCAGCCAGTGGCGGCAGATAAACACTGAAGCTTTCTTT
- - TRBJ1-1 TRBV6-5 CASSYSGGVNTEAFF TGTGCCAGCAGTTACTCGGGGGGTGTGAACACTGAAGCTTTCTTT
TRBD1 - TRBJ2-7 TRBV7-2 CASSLAGQGRYEQYF TGTGCCAGCAGCTTAGCGGGACAGGGTCGATACGAGCAGTACTTC
TRBD2 - TRBJ2-5 TRBV5-1 CASSLALAGGETQYF TGCGCCAGCAGCTTGGCCCTAGCGGGGGGGGAGACCCAGTACTTC
TRBD1 - TRBJ2-7 TRBV18 CASSRDRAEQYF TGTGCCAGCTCCCGGGACAGGGCCGAGCAGTACTTC
- - TRBJ2-3 TRBV19 CASHEEGGTTDTQYF TGTGCCAGTCACGAGGAGGGGGGGACCACAGATACGCAGTATTTT
- - TRBJ1-1 TRBV28 CASSLPLTEAFF TGTGCCAGCAGTTTACCTCTCACTGAAGCTTTCTTT
TRBD1 - TRBJ1-5 TRBV7-9 CASSWMGGTGVDQPQHF TGTGCCAGCAGCTGGATGGGGGGGACAGGGGTCGATCAGCCCCAGCATTTT
TRBD2 - TRBJ2-3 TRBV9 CASSGISGGADTDTQYF TGTGCCAGCAGCGGGATTAGCGGGGGGGCCGACACAGATACGCAGTATTTT
TRBD1 - TRBJ2-5 TRBV7-9 CASTPQGLTGGGETQYF TGTGCCAGCACCCCTCAAGGCCTGACAGGGGGCGGGGAGACCCAGTACTTC
TRBD1 - TRBJ1-2 TRBV6-5 CASSPGTGWNYGYTF TGTGCCAGCAGTCCCGGGACAGGGTGGAACTATGGCTACACCTTC
- - TRBJ2-6 TRBV18 CASSPLTGSGANVLTF TGTGCCAGCTCACCGCTTACAGGGTCTGGGGCCAACGTCCTGACTTTC
- once TRBJ1-5 TRBV7-9 CASSLSGRGRPIDQPQHF TGTGCCAGCAGCTTATCGGGTCGAGGGCGACCTATTGATCAGCCCCAGCATTTT